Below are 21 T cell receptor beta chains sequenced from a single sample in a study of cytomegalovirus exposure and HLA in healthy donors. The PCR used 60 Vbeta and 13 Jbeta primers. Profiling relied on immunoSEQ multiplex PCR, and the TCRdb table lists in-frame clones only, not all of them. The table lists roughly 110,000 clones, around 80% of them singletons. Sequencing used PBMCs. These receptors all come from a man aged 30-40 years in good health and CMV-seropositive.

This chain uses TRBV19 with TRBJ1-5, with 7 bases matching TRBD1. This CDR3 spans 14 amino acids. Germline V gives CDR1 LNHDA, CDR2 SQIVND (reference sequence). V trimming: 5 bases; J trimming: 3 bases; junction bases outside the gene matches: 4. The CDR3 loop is CASSLGTVNQPQHF. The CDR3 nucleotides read TGTGCCAGTAGTTTAGGGACAGTCAATCAGCCCCAGCATTTT.

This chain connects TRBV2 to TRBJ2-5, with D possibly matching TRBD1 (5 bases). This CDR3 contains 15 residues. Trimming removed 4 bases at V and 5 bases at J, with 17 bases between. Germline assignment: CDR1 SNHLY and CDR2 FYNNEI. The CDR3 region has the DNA TGTGCCAGCAGTGGCTTAGGGGCAGGGCAGGAGACCCAGTACTTC. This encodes CASSGLGAGQETQYF.

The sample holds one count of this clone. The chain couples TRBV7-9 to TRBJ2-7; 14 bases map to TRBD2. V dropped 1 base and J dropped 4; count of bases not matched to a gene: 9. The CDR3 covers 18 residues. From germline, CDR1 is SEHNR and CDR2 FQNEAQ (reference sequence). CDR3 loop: CASSLGRGTSGGLYEQYF. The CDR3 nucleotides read TGTGCCAGCAGCTTAGGGAGGGGGACTAGCGGGGGACTTTACGAGCAGTACTTC. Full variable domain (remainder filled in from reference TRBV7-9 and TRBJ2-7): DTGVSQNPRHKITKRGQNVTFRCDPISEHNRLYWYRQTLGQGPEFLTYFQNEAQLEKSRLLSDRFSAERPKGSFSTLEIQRTEQGDSAMYLCASSLGRGTSGGLYEQYFGPGTRLTVT.

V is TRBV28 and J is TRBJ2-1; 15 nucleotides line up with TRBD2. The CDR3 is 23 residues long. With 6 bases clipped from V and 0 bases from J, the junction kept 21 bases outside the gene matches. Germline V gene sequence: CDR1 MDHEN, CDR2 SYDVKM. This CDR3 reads CASSSSGTGKGLAGGSSYNEQFF. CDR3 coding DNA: TGTGCCAGCAGCTCCTCCGGGACAGGGAAAGGACTAGCGGGGGGGAGCTCCTACAATGAGCAGTTCTTC.

The CDR3 spells CASSIVLKNTEAFF. The DNA of the CDR3 is TGTGCCAGTAGTATAGTCCTTAAAAACACTGAAGCTTTCTTT. The V call is TRBV19, the J call TRBJ1-1; the D is unclear. The V gene lost 1 base and the J gene lost 2 bases, with 8 bases spanning the gap. Germline assignment: CDR1 LNHDA and CDR2 SQIVND (reference sequence). The CDR3 covers 14 residues.

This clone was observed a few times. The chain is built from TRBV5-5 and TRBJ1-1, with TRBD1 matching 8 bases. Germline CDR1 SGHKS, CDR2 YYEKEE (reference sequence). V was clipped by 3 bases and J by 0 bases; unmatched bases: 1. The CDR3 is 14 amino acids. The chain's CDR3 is CASSWTGLNTEAFF. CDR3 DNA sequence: TGTGCCAGCAGCTGGACAGGGCTGAACACTGAAGCTTTCTTT.

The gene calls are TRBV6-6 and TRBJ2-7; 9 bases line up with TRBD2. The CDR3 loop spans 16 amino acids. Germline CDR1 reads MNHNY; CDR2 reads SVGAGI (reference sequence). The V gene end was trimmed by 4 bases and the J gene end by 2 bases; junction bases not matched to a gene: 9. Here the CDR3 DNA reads TGTGCCAGCAGTTCCCTAGCGGGGACTAAAACCTACGAGCAGTACTTC. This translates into CASSSLAGTKTYEQYF.

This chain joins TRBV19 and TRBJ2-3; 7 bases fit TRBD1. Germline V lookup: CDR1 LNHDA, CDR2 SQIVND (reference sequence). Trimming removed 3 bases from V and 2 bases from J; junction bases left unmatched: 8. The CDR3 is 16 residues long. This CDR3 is CASSIRWTGFTDTQYF. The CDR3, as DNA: TGTGCCAGTAGTATTAGATGGACAGGATTCACAGATACGCAGTATTTT. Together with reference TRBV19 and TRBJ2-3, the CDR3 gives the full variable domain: DGGITQSPKYLFRKEGQNVTLSCEQNLNHDAMYWYRQDPGQGLRLIYYSQIVNDFQKGDIAEGYSVSREKKESFPLTVTSAQKNPTAFYLCASSIRWTGFTDTQYFGPGTRLTVL.

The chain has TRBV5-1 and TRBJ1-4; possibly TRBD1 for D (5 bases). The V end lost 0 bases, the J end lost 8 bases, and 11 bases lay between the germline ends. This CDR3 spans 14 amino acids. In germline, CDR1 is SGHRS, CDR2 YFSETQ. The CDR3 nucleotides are TGCGCCAGCAGCTTGGAGGGGAACCAGGAAAAACTGTTTTTT. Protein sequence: CASSLEGNQEKLFF.

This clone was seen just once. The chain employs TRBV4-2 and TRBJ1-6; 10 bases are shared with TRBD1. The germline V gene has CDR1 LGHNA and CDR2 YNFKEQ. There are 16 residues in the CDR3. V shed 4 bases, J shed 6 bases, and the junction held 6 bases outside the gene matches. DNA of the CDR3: TGTGCCAGCAGCCGTGCCGGGACAGGGGTTAATTCACCCCTCCACTTT. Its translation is CASSRAGTGVNSPLHF.

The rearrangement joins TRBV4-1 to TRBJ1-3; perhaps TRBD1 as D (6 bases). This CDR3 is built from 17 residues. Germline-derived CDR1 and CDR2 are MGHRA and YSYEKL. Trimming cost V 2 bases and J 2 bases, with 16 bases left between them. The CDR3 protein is CASSQIIRGAPGNTIYF. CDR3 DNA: TGCGCCAGCAGCCAAATTATCAGGGGCGCTCCTGGAAACACCATATATTTT.

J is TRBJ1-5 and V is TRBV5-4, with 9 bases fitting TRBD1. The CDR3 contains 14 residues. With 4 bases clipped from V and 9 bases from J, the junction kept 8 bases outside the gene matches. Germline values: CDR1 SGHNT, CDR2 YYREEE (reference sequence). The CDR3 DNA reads TGTGCCAGCAGCCTTACAGGGGGCGCGGGGCCCCAGCATTTT. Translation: CASSLTGGAGPQHF.

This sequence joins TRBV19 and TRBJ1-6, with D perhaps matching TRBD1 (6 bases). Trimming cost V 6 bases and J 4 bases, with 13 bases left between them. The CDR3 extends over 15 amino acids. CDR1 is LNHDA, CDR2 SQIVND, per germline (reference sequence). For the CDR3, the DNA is TGTGCCAGTAGCCCGGGGACAAGTTATAATTCACCCCTCCACTTT. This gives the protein CASSPGTSYNSPLHF.

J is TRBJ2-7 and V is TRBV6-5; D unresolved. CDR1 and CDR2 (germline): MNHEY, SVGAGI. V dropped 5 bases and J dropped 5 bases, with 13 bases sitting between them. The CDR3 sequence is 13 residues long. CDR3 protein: CASSPEAFHEQYF. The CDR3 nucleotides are TGTGCCAGCAGTCCTGAGGCGTTCCACGAGCAGTACTTC.

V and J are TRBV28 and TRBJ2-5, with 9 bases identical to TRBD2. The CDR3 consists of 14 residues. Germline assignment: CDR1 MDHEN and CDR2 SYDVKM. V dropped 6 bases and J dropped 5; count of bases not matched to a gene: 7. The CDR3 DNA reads TGTGCCAGCAGGCCAGCGGGGGGAGGGGAGACCCAGTACTTC. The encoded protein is CASRPAGGGETQYF.

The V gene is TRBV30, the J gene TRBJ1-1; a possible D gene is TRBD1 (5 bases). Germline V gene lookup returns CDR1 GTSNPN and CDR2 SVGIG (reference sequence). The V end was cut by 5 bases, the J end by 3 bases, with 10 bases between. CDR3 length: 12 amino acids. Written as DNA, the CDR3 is TGTGCCTGGGTGACAGACTACACTGAAGCTTTCTTT. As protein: CAWVTDYTEAFF.

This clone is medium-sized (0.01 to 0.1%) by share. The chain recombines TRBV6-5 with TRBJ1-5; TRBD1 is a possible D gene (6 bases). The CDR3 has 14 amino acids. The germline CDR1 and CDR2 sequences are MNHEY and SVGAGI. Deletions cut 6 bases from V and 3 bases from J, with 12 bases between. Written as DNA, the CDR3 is TGTGCCAGCAGCCCCGGGACACACAATCAGCCCCAGCATTTT. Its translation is CASSPGTHNQPQHF.

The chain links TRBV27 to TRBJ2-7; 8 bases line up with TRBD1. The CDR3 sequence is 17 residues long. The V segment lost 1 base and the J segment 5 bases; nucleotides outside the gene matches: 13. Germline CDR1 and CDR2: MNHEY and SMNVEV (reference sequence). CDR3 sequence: CASSLWSGQGAQNEQYF. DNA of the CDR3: TGTGCCAGCAGTTTATGGAGCGGGCAGGGGGCGCAGAACGAGCAGTACTTC.

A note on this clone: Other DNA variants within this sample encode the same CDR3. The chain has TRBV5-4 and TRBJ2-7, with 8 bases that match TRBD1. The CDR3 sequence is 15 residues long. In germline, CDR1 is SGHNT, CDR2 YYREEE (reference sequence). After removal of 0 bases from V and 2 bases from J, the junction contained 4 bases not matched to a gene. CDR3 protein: CASSLGQGSAYEQYF. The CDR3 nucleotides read TGTGCCAGCAGCTTGGGACAGGGGAGTGCCTACGAGCAGTACTTC.

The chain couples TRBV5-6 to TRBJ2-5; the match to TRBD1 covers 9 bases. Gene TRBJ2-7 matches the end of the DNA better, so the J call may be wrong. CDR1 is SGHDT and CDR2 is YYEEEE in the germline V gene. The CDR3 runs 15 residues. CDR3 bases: TGTGCCAGCAGCTTGAAGACAGGGGGAGGCTACGAGCAGTACTTC. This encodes CASSLKTGGGYEQYF.

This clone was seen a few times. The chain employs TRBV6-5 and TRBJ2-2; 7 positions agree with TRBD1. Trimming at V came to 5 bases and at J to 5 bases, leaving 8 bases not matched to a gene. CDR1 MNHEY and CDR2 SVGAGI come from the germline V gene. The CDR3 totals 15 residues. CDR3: CASSARQGRTGELFF. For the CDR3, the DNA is TGTGCCAGCAGTGCCCGACAGGGTCGGACCGGGGAGCTGTTTTTT.